The sequence of this TCR beta chain was determined in a study of response to subunit inactivated influenza vaccine. This clonotype was seen only a few times. The antigen remains undetermined. MiXCR, applied by TCRdb to the RT-PCR reads, yields one record per CDR3 protein. The top ten hold around a tenth of the sample, which has about 650,000 distinct CDR3 sequences, approximately 14% seen once. Study-level points and caveats: Few additional T cells are recruited per seasonal influenza vaccination, authors suggested.

The CDR3 covers 15 residues. Trimming took off 2 bases at V and 4 bases at J, with 14 bases between the two ends. This clonotype was obtained from a man aged 50-59 years who received an inactivated influenza vaccine. This specimen was PBMCs from blood, taken approximately 12 days after vaccination. V is TRBV12-3 or TRBV12-4 and J is TRBJ1-2; D not certain. The CDR3 here is CASSLKRAAGYGYTF. The CDR3 DNA reads TGTGCCAGCAGTTTAAAGCGTGCGGCCGGCTATGGCTACACCTTC.